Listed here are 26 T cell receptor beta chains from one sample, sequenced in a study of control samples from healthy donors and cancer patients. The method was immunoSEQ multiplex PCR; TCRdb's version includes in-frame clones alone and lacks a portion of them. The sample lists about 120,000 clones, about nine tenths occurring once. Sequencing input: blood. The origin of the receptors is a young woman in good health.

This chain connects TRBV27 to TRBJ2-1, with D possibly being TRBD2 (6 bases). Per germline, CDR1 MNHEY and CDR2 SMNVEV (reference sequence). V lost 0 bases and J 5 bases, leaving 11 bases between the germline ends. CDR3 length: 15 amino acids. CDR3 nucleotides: TGTGCCAGCAGTTTATCGGTGGCTAGCGACAATGAGCAGTTCTTC. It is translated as CASSLSVASDNEQFF.

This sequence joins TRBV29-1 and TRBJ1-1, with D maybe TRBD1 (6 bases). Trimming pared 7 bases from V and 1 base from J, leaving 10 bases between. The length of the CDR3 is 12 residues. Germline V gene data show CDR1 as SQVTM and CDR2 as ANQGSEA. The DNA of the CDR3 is TGCAGCGCCATGACAGGGAACACTGAAGCTTTCTTT. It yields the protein CSAMTGNTEAFF.

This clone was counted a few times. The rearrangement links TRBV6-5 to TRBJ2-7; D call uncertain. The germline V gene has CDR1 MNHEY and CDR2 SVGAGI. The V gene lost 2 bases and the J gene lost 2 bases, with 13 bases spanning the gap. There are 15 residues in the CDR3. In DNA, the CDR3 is TGTGCCAGCAGTTACGGCCTGCCTTCGACCTACGAGCAGTACTTC. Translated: CASSYGLPSTYEQYF.

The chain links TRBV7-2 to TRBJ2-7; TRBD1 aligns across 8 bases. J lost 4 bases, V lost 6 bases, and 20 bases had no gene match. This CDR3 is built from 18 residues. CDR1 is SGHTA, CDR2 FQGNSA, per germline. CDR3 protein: CASSLRQGNPWQAYEQYF. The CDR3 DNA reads TGTGCCAGCAGTCTTCGACAGGGGAATCCCTGGCAGGCTTACGAGCAGTACTTC.

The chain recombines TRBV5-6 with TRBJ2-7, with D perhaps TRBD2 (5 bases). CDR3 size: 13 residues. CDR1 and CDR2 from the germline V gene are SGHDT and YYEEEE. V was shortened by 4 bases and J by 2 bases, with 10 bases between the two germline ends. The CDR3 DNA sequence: TGTGCCAGCAGCCCCGGACTGGCCTACGAGCAGTACTTC. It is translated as CASSPGLAYEQYF.

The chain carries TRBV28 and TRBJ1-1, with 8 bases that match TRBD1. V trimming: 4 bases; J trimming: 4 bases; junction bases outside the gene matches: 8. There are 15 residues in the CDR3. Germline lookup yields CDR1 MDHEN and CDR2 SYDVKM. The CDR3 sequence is CASSSEQGVATEAFF. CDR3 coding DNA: TGTGCCAGCAGTTCAGAACAGGGGGTAGCCACTGAAGCTTTCTTT. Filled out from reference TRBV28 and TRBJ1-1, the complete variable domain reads DVKVTQSSRYLVKRTGEKVFLECVQDMDHENMFWYRQDPGLGLRLIYFSYDVKMKEKGDIPEGYSVSREKKERFSLILESASTNQTSMYLCASSSEQGVATEAFFGQGTRLTVV.

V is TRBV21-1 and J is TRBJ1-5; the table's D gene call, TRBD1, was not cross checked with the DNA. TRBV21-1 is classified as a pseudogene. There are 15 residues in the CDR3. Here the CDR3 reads CASSKVGHSPQPQHF. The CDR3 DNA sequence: TGTGCCAGCAGCAAAGTCGGACATAGCCCTCAGCCCCAGCATTTT.

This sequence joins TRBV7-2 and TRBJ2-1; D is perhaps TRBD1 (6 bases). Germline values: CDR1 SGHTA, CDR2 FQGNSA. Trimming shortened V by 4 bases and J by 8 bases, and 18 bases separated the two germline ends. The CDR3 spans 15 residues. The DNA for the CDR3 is TGTGCCAGCAGCTCAAGACGCATTTCAGGGGATGAGCAGTTCTTC. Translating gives CASSSRRISGDEQFF.

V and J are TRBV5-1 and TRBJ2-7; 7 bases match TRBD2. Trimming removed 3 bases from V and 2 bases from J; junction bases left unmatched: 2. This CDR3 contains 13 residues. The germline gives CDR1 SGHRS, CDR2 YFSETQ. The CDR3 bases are TGCGCCAGCAGCTCGGGGGGTACCTACGAGCAGTACTTC. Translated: CASSSGGTYEQYF. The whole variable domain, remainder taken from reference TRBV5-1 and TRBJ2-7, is KAGVTQTPRYLIKTRGQQVTLSCSPISGHRSVSWYQQTPGQGLQFLFEYFSETQRNKGNFPGRFSGRQFSNSRSEMNVSTLELGDSALYLCASSSGGTYEQYFGPGTRLTVT.

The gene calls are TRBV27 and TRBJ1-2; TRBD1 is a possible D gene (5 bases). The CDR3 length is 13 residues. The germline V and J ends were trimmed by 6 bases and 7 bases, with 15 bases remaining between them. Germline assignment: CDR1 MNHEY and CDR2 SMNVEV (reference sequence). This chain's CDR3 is CASRASGGGGYTF. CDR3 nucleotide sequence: TGTGCCAGCAGGGCATCTGGGGGGGGTGGCTACACCTTC.

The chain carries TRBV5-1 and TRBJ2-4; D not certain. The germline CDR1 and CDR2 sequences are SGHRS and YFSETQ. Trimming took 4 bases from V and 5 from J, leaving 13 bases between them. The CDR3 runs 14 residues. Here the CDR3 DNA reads TGCGCCAGCAGCCCCGAGCTAGGCCAAAACATTCAGTACTTC. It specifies CASSPELGQNIQYF.

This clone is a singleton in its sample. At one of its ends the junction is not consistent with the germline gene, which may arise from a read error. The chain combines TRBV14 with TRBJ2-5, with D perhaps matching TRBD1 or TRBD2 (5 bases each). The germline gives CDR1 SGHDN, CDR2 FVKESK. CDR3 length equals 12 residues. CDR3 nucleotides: TGTGCCAGCAGCCACTCCTCGGGACCCCTAGACTTC. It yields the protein CASSHSSGPLDF.

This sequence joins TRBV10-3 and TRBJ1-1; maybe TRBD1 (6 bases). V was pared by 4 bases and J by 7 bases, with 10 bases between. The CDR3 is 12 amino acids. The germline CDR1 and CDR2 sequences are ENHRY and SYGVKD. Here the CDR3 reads CAISGGPGEAFF. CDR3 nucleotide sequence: TGTGCCATCAGTGGGGGGCCAGGTGAAGCTTTCTTT.

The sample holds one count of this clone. CDR3 sequence reads: CASSLLAGPDTQYF. The CDR3 DNA sequence: TGTGCCAGCAGTTTATTAGCTGGTCCAGATACGCAGTATTTT. The chain recombines TRBV28 with TRBJ2-3; no definite D call. Deletions cut 1 base from V and 4 bases from J, with 9 bases between. This CDR3 spans 14 amino acids. Germline V gives CDR1 MDHEN, CDR2 SYDVKM.

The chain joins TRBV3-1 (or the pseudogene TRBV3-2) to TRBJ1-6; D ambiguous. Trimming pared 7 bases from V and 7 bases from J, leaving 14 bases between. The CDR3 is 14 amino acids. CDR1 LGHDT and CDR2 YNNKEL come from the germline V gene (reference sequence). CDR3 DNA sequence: TGTGCCAGCACCGCACGCGGGGTAAATTCACCCCTCCACTTT. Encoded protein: CASTARGVNSPLHF.

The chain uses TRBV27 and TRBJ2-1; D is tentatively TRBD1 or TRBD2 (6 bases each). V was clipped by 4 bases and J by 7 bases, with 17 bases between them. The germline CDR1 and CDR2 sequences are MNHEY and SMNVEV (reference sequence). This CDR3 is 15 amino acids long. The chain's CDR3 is CASSSGASRRNEQFF. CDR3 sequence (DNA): TGTGCCAGCAGTTCGGGGGCGTCCAGGCGGAATGAGCAGTTCTTC.

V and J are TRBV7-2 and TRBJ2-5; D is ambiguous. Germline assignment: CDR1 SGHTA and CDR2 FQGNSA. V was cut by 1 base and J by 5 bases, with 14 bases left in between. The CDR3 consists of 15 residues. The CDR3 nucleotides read TGTGCCAGCAGCTTAGAGGGAAAGGTGAGGGAGACCCAGTACTTC. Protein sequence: CASSLEGKVRETQYF.

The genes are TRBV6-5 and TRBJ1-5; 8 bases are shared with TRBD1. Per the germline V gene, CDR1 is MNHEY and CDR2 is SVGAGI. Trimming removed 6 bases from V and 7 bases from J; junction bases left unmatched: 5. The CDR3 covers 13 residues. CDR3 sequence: CASSPTGVQPQHF. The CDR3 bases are TGTGCCAGCAGCCCGACAGGGGTCCAGCCCCAGCATTTT.

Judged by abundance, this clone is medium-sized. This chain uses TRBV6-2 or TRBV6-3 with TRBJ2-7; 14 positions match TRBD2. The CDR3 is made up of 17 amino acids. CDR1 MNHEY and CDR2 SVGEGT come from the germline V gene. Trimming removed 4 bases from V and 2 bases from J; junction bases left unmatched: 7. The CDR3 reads CASSFRTSGRTAYEQYF. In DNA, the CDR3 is TGTGCCAGCAGTTTTAGGACTAGCGGGAGGACCGCCTACGAGCAGTACTTC.

The CDR3 nucleotides read TGTGCCAGTAGTCCCTCTTCCGCGGTGAGCGAGACCCAGTACTTC. Amino acid sequence: CASSPSSAVSETQYF. J is TRBJ2-5 and V is TRBV19, with no clear D. CDR3 length: 15 residues. With 5 bases removed from V and 5 bases from J, the gap between germline ends came to 18 bases. Germline V gives CDR1 LNHDA, CDR2 SQIVND (reference sequence).

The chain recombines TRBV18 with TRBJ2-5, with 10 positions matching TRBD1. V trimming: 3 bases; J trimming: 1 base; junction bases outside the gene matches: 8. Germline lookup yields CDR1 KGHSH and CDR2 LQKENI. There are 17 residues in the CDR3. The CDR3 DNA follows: TGTGCCAGCTCACCGAGGACAGGGGGACAAACCCAAGAGACCCAGTACTTC. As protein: CASSPRTGGQTQETQYF.

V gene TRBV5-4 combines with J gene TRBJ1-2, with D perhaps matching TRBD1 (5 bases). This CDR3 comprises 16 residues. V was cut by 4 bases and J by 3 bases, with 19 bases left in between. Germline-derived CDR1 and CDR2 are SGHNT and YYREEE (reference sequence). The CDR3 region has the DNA TGTGCCAGCAGCCCGGGGGGATGGGGACTTTACTATGGCTACACCTTC. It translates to CASSPGGWGLYYGYTF.

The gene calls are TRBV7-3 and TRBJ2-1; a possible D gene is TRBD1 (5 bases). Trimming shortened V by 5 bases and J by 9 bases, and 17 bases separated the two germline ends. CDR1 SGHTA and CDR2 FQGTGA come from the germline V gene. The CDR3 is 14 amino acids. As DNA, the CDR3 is TGTGCCAGCAGCCCCGGCCAGCCTACAGGTGAGCAGTTCTTC. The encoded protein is CASSPGQPTGEQFF.

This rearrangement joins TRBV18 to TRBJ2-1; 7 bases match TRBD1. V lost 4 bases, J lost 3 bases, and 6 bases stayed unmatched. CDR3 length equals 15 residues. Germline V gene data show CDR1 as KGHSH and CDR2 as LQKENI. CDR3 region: CASSLGQELYNEQFF. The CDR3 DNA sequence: TGTGCCAGCTCACTAGGACAGGAACTCTACAATGAGCAGTTCTTC.

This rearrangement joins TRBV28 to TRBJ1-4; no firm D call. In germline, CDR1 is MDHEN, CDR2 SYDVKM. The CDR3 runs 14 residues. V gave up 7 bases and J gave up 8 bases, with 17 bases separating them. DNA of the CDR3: TGTGCCAGCACCCCCCTAGTAGAAGGCGAAAAACTGTTTTTT. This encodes CASTPLVEGEKLFF.

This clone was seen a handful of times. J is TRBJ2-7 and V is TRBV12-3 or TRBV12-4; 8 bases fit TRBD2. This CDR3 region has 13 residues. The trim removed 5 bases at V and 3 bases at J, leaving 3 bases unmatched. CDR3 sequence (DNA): TGTGCCAGCAGTCCCGGGACTAGCTACGAGCAGTACTTC. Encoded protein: CASSPGTSYEQYF.